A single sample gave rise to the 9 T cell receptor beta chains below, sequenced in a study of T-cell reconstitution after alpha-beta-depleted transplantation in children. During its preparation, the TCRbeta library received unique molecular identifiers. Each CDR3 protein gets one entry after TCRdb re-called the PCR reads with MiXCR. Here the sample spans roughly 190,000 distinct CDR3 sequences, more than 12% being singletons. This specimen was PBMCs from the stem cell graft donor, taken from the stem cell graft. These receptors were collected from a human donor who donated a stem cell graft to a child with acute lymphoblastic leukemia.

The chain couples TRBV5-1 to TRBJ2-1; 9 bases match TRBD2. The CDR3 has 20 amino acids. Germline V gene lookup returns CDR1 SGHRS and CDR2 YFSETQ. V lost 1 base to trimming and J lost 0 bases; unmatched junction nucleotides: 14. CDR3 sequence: CASSLYAGGPSISSYNEQFF. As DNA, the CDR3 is TGCGCCAGCAGCTTGTATGCGGGAGGGCCCTCTATAAGCTCCTACAATGAGCAGTTCTTC.

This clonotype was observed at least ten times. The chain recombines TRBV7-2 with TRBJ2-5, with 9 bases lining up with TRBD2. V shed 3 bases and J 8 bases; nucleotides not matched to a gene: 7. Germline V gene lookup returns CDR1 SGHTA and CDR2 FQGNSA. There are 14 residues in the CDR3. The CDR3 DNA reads TGTGCCAGCAGCTTTCCTAGCGGGACCTTTACCCAGTACTTC. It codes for CASSFPSGTFTQYF.

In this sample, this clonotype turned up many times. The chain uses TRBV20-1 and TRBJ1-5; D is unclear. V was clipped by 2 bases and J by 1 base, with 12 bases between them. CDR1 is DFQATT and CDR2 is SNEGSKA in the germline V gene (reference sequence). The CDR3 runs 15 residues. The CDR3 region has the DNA TGCAGTGCTAGATACCCGGGAGGGAGCAATCAGCCCCAGCATTTT. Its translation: CSARYPGGSNQPQHF.

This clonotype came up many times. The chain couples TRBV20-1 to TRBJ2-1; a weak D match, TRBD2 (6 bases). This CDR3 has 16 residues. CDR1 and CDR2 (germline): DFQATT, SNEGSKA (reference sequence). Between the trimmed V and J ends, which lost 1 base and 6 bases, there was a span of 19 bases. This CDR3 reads CSARAQSERVINEQFF. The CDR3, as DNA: TGCAGTGCTAGAGCCCAGTCGGAGCGGGTTATCAATGAGCAGTTCTTC.

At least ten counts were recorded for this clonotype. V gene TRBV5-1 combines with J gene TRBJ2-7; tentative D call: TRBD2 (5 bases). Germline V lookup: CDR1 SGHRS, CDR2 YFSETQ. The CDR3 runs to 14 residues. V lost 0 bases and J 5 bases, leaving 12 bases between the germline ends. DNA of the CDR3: TGCGCCAGCAGCTTGGGAGGGCCTCGCGACGAGCAGTACTTC. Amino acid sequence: CASSLGGPRDEQYF.

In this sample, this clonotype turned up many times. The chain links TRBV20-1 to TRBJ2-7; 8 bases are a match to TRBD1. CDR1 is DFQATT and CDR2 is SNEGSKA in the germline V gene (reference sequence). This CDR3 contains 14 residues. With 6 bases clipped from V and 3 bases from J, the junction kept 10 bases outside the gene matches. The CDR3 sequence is CSALDREVYYEQYF. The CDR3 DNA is TGCAGTGCCCTGGACAGGGAGGTTTACTACGAGCAGTACTTC.

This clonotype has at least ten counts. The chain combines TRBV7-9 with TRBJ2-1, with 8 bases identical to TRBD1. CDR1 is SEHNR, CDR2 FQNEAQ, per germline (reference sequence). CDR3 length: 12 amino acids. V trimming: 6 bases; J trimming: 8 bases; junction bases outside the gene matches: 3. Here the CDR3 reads CASRDRADEQFF. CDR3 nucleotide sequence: TGTGCCAGCAGGGACAGGGCGGATGAGCAGTTCTTC.

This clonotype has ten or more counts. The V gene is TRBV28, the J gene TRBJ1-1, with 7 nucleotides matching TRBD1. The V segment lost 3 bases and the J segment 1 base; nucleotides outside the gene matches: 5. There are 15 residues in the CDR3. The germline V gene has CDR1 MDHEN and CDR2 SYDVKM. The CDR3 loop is CASSFSGQSNTEAFF. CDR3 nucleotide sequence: TGTGCCAGCAGTTTTTCGGGACAGTCGAACACTGAAGCTTTCTTT.

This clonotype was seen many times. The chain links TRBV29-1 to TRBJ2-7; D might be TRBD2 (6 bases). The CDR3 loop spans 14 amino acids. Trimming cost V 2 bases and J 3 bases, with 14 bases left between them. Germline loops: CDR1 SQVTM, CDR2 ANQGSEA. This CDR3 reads CSVEKEGGHYEQYF. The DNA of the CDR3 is TGCAGCGTTGAAAAGGAGGGTGGCCACTACGAGCAGTACTTC.